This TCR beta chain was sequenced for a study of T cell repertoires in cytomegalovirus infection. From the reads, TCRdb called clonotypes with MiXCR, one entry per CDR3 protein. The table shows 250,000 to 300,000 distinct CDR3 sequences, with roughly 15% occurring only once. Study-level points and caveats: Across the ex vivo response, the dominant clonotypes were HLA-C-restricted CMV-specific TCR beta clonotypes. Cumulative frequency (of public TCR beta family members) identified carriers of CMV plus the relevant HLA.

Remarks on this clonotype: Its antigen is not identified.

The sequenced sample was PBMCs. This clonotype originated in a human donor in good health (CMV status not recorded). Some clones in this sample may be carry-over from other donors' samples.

In DNA form, the CDR3 reads TGTGCCAGCCATTCGTGGGGAGAATATGTACGTGGCTACACCTTC. It codes for CASHSWGEYVRGYTF. The chain has TRBV12-3 or TRBV12-4 and TRBJ1-2; D is ambiguous. The CDR3 covers 15 residues. V lost 8 bases, J lost 7 bases, and 23 bases lay in between.